These T cell receptor beta chains were read from a single sample in a study of cytomegalovirus exposure and HLA in healthy donors. Repertoires were generated with immunoSEQ multiplex PCR, while TCRdb's copy carries only in-frame clones and drops some. The profile shows some 120,000 clones, 77% of them singletons. Sequenced input: PBMCs. These receptors were collected from a middle-aged woman in good health and CMV-seropositive. CDR3s include the opening cysteine and the closing phenylalanine or tryptophan.

v_call	j_call	cdr3_aa
TRBV5-4	TRBJ1-1	CASSQDSGNEAFF
TRBV27	TRBJ2-3	CASSFTRTSGSTDTQYF
TRBV2	TRBJ1-5	CASSDAGPANQPQHF
TRBV9	TRBJ1-3	CASSGGVNSGNTIYF
TRBV27	TRBJ2-1	CASSPRLAGSENEQFF
TRBV10-3	TRBJ2-3	CAISRLAGATDTQYF
TRBV11-2	TRBJ2-1	CASSPYPTVSGSSYNEQFF
TRBV2	TRBJ2-1	CASSKTSPSYNEQFF
TRBV21-1	TRBJ1-2	CASSHDRDSDGYTF
TRBV30	TRBJ2-5	CAWSVFERSETQYF
TRBV19	TRBJ1-5	CASRGEGLNQPQHF